Below, 8 T cell receptor beta chains from the same sample are listed, as sequenced in a study of cytomegalovirus exposure and HLA in healthy donors. PCR primers comprised 60 Vbeta and 13 Jbeta primers. The data were produced by immunoSEQ multiplex PCR, yet TCRdb's version contains in-frame clones alone and is incomplete. The sample yields 40,000 or so clones, approximately 71% seen once. The sequenced sample was PBMCs. The receptors stem from a man between 45 and 60 years old in good health and CMV-seropositive.

V usage is TRBV2 and J usage is TRBJ1-3; 11 positions match TRBD1. V lost 0 bases to trimming and J lost 8 bases; unmatched junction nucleotides: 3. The CDR3 has 15 residues. CDR1 and CDR2 from the germline V gene are SNHLY and FYNNEI. CDR3 protein: CASSEAGTGGDTIYF. DNA for the CDR3: TGTGCCAGCAGTGAAGCCGGGACAGGGGGAGACACCATATATTTT.

The chain links TRBV5-6 to TRBJ1-1, with D maybe TRBD1 (6 bases). This CDR3 is 16 amino acids long. Germline CDR1 and CDR2: SGHDT and YYEEEE. V was shortened by 0 bases and J by 5 bases, with 17 bases between the two germline ends. CDR3 nucleotides: TGTGCCAGCAGCTTGGGGGGGGGCACCCGGGGGACTGAAGCTTTCTTT. Encoded protein: CASSLGGGTRGTEAFF.

This clone was found once. The CDR3 region has the DNA TGTGCCACCAGCAGAGATAGGCGGGGGTTGGACGTCCTGACTTTC. Translating gives CATSRDRRGLDVLTF. This chain links TRBV15 with TRBJ2-6; 7 bases map to TRBD2. The CDR3 runs 15 residues. With 0 bases clipped from V and 11 bases from J, the junction kept 7 bases outside the gene matches. Germline-derived CDR1 and CDR2 are LNHNV and YYDKDF (reference sequence).

The chain couples TRBV4-1 to TRBJ1-2; 8 bases are a match to TRBD1. This CDR3 is built from 15 residues. The germline V gene encodes CDR1 MGHRA and CDR2 YSYEKL. Trimming took 7 bases from V and 3 from J; bases not matched to a gene: 10. In DNA form, the CDR3 reads TGCGCCAGCAACCCGACAGGGGATGAGGACTATGGCTACACCTTC. Its translation: CASNPTGDEDYGYTF.

This chain connects TRBV19 to TRBJ1-1; possibly TRBD1 for D (6 bases). V lost 4 bases and J 0 bases, leaving 6 bases between the germline ends. Germline CDR1 is LNHDA and CDR2 is SQIVND (reference sequence). The CDR3 runs to 13 residues. CDR3 sequence reads: CASSNRVNTEAFF. The CDR3 region has the DNA TGTGCCAGTAGTAACAGGGTGAACACTGAAGCTTTCTTT.

The chain has TRBV2 and TRBJ1-1, with 9 bases lining up with TRBD1. J gave up 8 bases and V 7 bases, and 8 bases lay outside the gene matches. Germline V lookup: CDR1 SNHLY, CDR2 FYNNEI. This CDR3 has 13 residues. CDR3 residues: CASTNRGRGEAFF. The CDR3 DNA follows: TGTGCCAGCACAAACAGGGGGCGCGGCGAAGCTTTCTTT.

This rearrangement joins TRBV27 to TRBJ1-2; 10 bases are a match to TRBD1. The germline CDR1 and CDR2 sequences are MNHEY and SMNVEV (reference sequence). Unmatched junction bases numbered 3, after V lost 4 bases and J lost 7 bases. This CDR3 has 13 residues. CDR3 amino acids: CASSWDRGTGYTF. The CDR3, as DNA: TGTGCCAGCAGTTGGGACAGGGGTACTGGCTACACCTTC.

There are a few counts of this clone. This rearrangement joins TRBV7-8 to TRBJ1-1; 7 nucleotides agree with TRBD1. With 8 bases clipped from V and 9 bases from J, the junction kept 12 bases outside the gene matches. This CDR3 is built from 13 residues. CDR1 is SGHVS, CDR2 FQNEAQ, per germline. The CDR3 DNA is TGTGCCAGCCGCGGGACAGCTGTTAAAAAAGCTTTCTTT. It is translated as CASRGTAVKKAFF.